This T cell receptor beta chain was profiled in a study of T-cell reconstitution after alpha-beta-depleted transplantation in children. This clonotype occurred a few times. Its antigen remains unknown. The study's findings and limits: Certain patients had high TCRbeta diversity at day 60, and it came from recipient T cells and thymic progenitors that survived. T-cell counts and diversity at one year following transplant were attributed mainly to newly produced T cells. Reportedly, only several hundred clones from non-depleted graft cells drove alpha-beta T-cell counts at about two months.

Germline assignment: CDR1 MDHEN and CDR2 SYDVKM. The V segment lost 5 bases and the J segment 5 bases; nucleotides outside the gene matches: 8. CDR3 length: 14 amino acids. Preparing the TCRbeta library involved the use of unique molecular identifiers. TCRdb passed the PCR reads through MiXCR, listing each CDR3 protein once. The table has about 460,000 distinct CDR3 sequences, about an eighth seen once; the top ten hold 13% to 15%. This TCR was recovered from a female patient between 2 and 15 years old who had a stem cell transplant for aplastic anemia, so the T cells may come from the graft donor. This chain joins TRBV28 and TRBJ1-2; 7 bases align to TRBD1. This specimen consisted of PBMCs, mostly from graft donor cells, obtained 180 days after TCRalphabeta/CD19-depleted stem cell transplant. Here the CDR3 DNA reads TGTGCCAGCAGTGGGGACAGCCGCGGATATGGCTACACCTTC. Protein sequence: CASSGDSRGYGYTF.